This T cell receptor beta chain was captured by sequencing in a study of blood T cell repertoires in COVID-19. This CDR3 spans 13 amino acids. Germline V lookup: CDR1 SGDLS, CDR2 YYNGEE. V lost 3 bases, J lost 4 bases, and 10 bases lay in between. Source study methods: Using reference gene primer amplification, nucleated cell counts were estimated. Produced via immunoSEQ multiplex PCR; TCRdb's table is partial and in-frame only. Clone size and V and J calls were adopted from that table, with D and trimming inferred from the DNA. The sample lists approximately 220,000 clones, around 89% occurring once. Those who participated ranged in age from about 18 to 95 years and resided in about two dozen US areas.

The clonotype comes from a woman between 18 and 29 years old in a cohort exposed to, infected with or recovered from COVID-19 (not recorded which). The sample comprised PBMCs or T cells enriched from blood (not recorded which). This sequence joins TRBV9 and TRBJ1-1; TRBD1 might be the D (6 bases). The CDR3 reads CASSGTGLTEAFF. The CDR3 DNA follows: TGTGCCAGCAGCGGCACAGGGCTCACTGAAGCTTTCTTT.